One T cell receptor beta chain is described in this entry. This sample was included in a study of blood T cell repertoires in COVID-19. Study background: Spain, Italy and the United States supplied samples that represented acute and convalescent COVID-19. T cells, B-cell-depleted T cells, or PBMCs supplied cDNA or gDNA.

The V end lost 4 bases, the J end lost 0 bases, and 10 bases lay between the germline ends. Germline V CDR1 and CDR2: SGHRS, YFSETQ. This CDR3 has 14 residues. Repertoires were generated with immunoSEQ multiplex PCR, while TCRdb's copy carries only in-frame clones and drops some. Of approximately 230,000 clones in the sample, roughly nine tenths were seen once. The sample was peripheral blood. The chain has TRBV5-1 and TRBJ1-1; D is undetermined. The receptor's source is a man aged 18 to 35 with active or convalescent COVID-19. CDR3 region: CASSVQNMNTEAFF. CDR3 sequence (DNA): TGCGCCAGCAGCGTGCAGAATATGAACACTGAAGCTTTCTTT. The variable domain in full, with the rest retrieved from reference TRBV5-1 and TRBJ1-1, is KAGVTQTPRYLIKTRGQQVTLSCSPISGHRSVSWYQQTPGQGLQFLFEYFSETQRNKGNFPGRFSGRQFSNSRSEMNVSTLELGDSALYLCASSVQNMNTEAFFGQGTRLTVV.